The rows below give T cell receptor beta chains drawn from one sample of a study of blood T cell repertoires in COVID-19. The protocol was immunoSEQ multiplex PCR, while the TCRdb copy is restricted to in-frame clones and leaves out a portion. The sample holds 100,000 or so clones; approximately 84% are singletons and the top ten take around 16%. Sequencing was performed on peripheral blood. These receptor sequences come from a woman aged 55 to 70 with acute or convalescent COVID-19. Each CDR3 is given with its conserved first and last residue. A D gene is named only where the DNA matches it firmly. Part of the rows lack a size; the others show once, few, many or a class for expanded clones.

D,V,J,size,DNA,CDR3
-,TRBV6-4,TRBJ2-1,-,TGTGCCAGCAACATCGGTACTACTTTTTACAATGAGCAGTTCTTC,CASNIGTTFYNEQFF
TRBD1,TRBV25-1,TRBJ1-2,-,TGTGCCAGCAGTGAACCCGGGACAGTCTATGGCTACACCTTC,CASSEPGTVYGYTF
-,TRBV9,TRBJ1-6,-,TGTGCCAGCAGCCCACGGCAGGGTACCTATAATTCACCCCTCCACTTT,CASSPRQGTYNSPLHF
-,TRBV6-5,TRBJ1-1,-,TGTGCCAGCAGTTCCTGGGGGGTCACTGAAGCTTTCTTT,CASSSWGVTEAFF
TRBD1,TRBV7-2,TRBJ2-7,few,TGTGCCAGCAGCTTAGATAGGGGGCGAGAGCAGTACTTC,CASSLDRGREQYF
-,TRBV28,TRBJ1-4,-,TGTGCCAGCTTAAATGAAAAACTGTTTTTT,CASLNEKLFF
TRBD1,TRBV28,TRBJ1-5,-,TGTGCCAGCAGTTTATGGGGACAGGGGGACCGGCAGCCCCAGCATTTT,CASSLWGQGDRQPQHF
-,TRBV7-6,TRBJ1-2,-,TGTGCCAGCAGCCCCACAGCAGGGGCGGGCTACACCTTC,CASSPTAGAGYTF
-,TRBV7-3,TRBJ1-4,-,TGTGCCAGCAGCCGCTTTGTAGCCAATGAAAAACTGTTTTTT,CASSRFVANEKLFF
TRBD1,TRBV4-1,TRBJ1-2,-,TGCGCCAGCAGCCAAGAAGGACAGGGTGACTATGGCTACACCTTC,CASSQEGQGDYGYTF
-,TRBV5-1,TRBJ2-7,-,TGCGCCAGCAGCCCCCCTCTCTCCTACGAGCAGTACTTC,CASSPPLSYEQYF
-,TRBV11-3,TRBJ2-7,once,TGTGCCAGCAGCTACCGACATAGCGAGCAGTACTTC,CASSYRHSEQYF
-,TRBV19,TRBJ1-5,-,TGTGCCAGTAGTACTGACAACCAGGGTTCGCCCCAGCATTTT,CASSTDNQGSPQHF
TRBD1,TRBV2,TRBJ1-2,-,TGTGCCAGCATCGGGGACAGCCGTTGGGGCTACACCTTC,CASIGDSRWGYTF
-,TRBV5-1,TRBJ1-1,-,TGCGCCAGCAGCTTGGCCGTGGGCCCCGGCCCCACTGAAGCTTTCTTT,CASSLAVGPGPTEAFF
-,TRBV5-1,TRBJ1-4,once,TGCGCCAGCAGCTTGGGACAGATAAATGAAAAACTGTTTTTT,CASSLGQINEKLFF
-,TRBV5-1,TRBJ1-5,-,TGCGCCAGCAGCTTGGGACAGGCCGGTCAGCCCCAGCATTTT,CASSLGQAGQPQHF
TRBD2,TRBV4-1,TRBJ2-5,few,TGCGCCAGCAGCCCGCTGCGGCTAGCGGGGCTGAGGGAGACCCAGTACTTC,CASSPLRLAGLRETQYF
-,TRBV24-1,TRBJ2-5,-,TGTGCCACCAGTGATGAACAGGGTAGGGGCGGGACCCAGTACTTC,CATSDEQGRGGTQYF
-,TRBV15,TRBJ1-1,-,TGTGCCACCAGCAGAGATCGGGGTGGCACTGAAGCTTTCTTT,CATSRDRGGTEAFF
-,TRBV27,TRBJ1-3,-,TGTGCCACCTCTCGGGGACTCGGAAACACCATATATTTT,CATSRGLGNTIYF
-,TRBV19,TRBJ1-2,-,TGTGCCAGTAGTATACAGGGTAGCTATGGCTACACCTTC,CASSIQGSYGYTF
-,TRBV30,TRBJ2-1,once,TGTGCCTGGAGTGTGGGACAAATCTGGGGCAATGAGCAGTTCTTC,CAWSVGQIWGNEQFF
-,TRBV12-3/TRBV12-4,TRBJ1-5,-,TGTGCCAGCAGTCTATCCCTAAATCAGCCCCAGCATTTT,CASSLSLNQPQHF
-,TRBV19,TRBJ1-1,-,TGTGCCAATAGGACCAGGGTCAGGAACACTGAAGCTTTCTTT,CANRTRVRNTEAFF
-,TRBV9,TRBJ2-3,-,TGTGCCAGCAGCTCAACCGGGACTCCAAGAGATACGCAGTATTTT,CASSSTGTPRDTQYF
-,TRBV24-1,TRBJ1-2,-,TGTGCCACCCGGGACATCAATGGCTACACCTTC,CATRDINGYTF
TRBD2,TRBV4-3,TRBJ2-7,-,TGCGCCAGCAGCCAACCCCCCTCCCGACTAGCCCAGAGGGGCGAGCAGTACTTC,CASSQPPSRLAQRGEQYF
-,TRBV4-1,TRBJ1-4,-,TGCGCCAGCAGCCTTCCTGAAGGGGCCATCGGGGAAAAACTGTTTTTT,CASSLPEGAIGEKLFF
-,TRBV7-3,TRBJ2-2,-,TGTGCCAGCAGCTTAATGGGGGCGACCGGGGAGCTGTTTTTT,CASSLMGATGELFF
TRBD1,TRBV11-2,TRBJ1-2,-,TGTGCCAGCAACCCCTCTACAGGGGGCGTTGGCTACACCTTC,CASNPSTGGVGYTF